These T cell receptor beta chains were read from a single sample in a study of T cell responses to AZD1222 COVID-19 vaccine. Libraries were prepared by immunoSEQ multiplex PCR; TCRdb keeps only in-frame clonotypes and omits some of them. The table lists 150,000 to 200,000 clones, about 91% of them singletons. Sequencing used peripheral blood, obtained 28 days after the second AZD1222 dose. The receptor set was obtained from an adult who received the AZD1222 COVID-19 vaccine. Both conserved end residues are trimmed from each CDR3. The size field is filled for only some rows; it gives once, few, many or a size class.

TRBJ1-6 . TRBV7-3 ASSTQGGNSPLH
TRBJ2-5 . TRBV11-1 ASSFEGGETQY
TRBJ1-2 . TRBV19 ASNNPQGRTTNYGYT
TRBJ1-1 . TRBV7-8 ASSLARPHTEAF
TRBJ1-1 . TRBV7-3 ASSLTGGQIRRTEAF
TRBJ2-3 . TRBV18 ASSQYQGGTDTQY
TRBJ1-1 . TRBV14 ASSLTRDTEAF
TRBJ1-5 . TRBV6-5 ASSYSPNQPQH
TRBJ1-6 . TRBV4-2 ASSQEVTLDSPLH
TRBJ2-7 once TRBV27 ASSQNTGWDYEQY
TRBJ1-2 . TRBV21-1 ASSKGGASYGYT
TRBJ2-7 . TRBV7-2 ASSLVGGLSSYEQY
TRBJ2-1 once TRBV30 AWSRLAGPYNEQF
TRBJ1-1 . TRBV28 ASSPPPGTEAF
TRBJ1-5 . TRBV21-1 ASSEKFGDRGGQPQH
TRBJ2-7 . TRBV5-1 ASSLTVGQGKVEQY
TRBJ1-1 . TRBV11-2 ASSLDRGSGRGAF
TRBJ2-3 . TRBV11-2 ASSLGPFSGSTDTQY
TRBJ1-2 . TRBV5-1 ASSLERVDGYT
TRBJ1-6 . TRBV30 AWDGGNNSPLH
TRBJ2-5 . TRBV27 ASSPPPRTGQTQY
TRBJ1-4 once TRBV7-6 ASRQTGTGDEKLF
TRBJ2-1 . TRBV5-1 ASNREGPPNEQF
TRBJ2-5 once TRBV6-2/TRBV6-3 ASSRDTGTQY
TRBJ2-7 . TRBV10-3 AISEDRSSYEQY
TRBJ2-5 . TRBV7-2 ASSPHGTGQETQY
TRBJ1-6 . TRBV5-5 ASSWDSNSPLH
TRBJ2-7 once TRBV6-5 ASTAGVEGYEQY
TRBJ1-3 . TRBV7-8 ASSLARAGGTGNTIY
TRBJ2-3 . TRBV9 ASSVSGLAGDDTDTQY
TRBJ1-1 once TRBV30 AWTGDSRTEAF
TRBJ2-1 . TRBV28 ASSFLFGTSGRASHNEQF
TRBJ1-1 . TRBV19 ASSKLQGNTEAF
TRBJ1-2 . TRBV18 ASSPPIRGGYGYT
TRBJ2-5 . TRBV20-1 SASGKQETQY
TRBJ1-1 . TRBV28 ASSRVLDTEAF
TRBJ1-2 . TRBV29-1 SARDRDNYGYT
TRBJ1-2 . TRBV30 AWRGRQTRGYT
TRBJ1-3 . TRBV6-2/TRBV6-3 ASSPDPTDMPDTIY
TRBJ1-1 . TRBV29-1 SVVLRQGFGEAF
TRBJ1-2 . TRBV28 ASSLTYGYT
TRBJ1-2 . TRBV7-2 ASSLVVQGAYGYT
TRBJ2-1 . TRBV2 ASGTSVTYNEQF
TRBJ1-2 . TRBV4-1 ASSQDGGYGYT
TRBJ2-6 . TRBV4-2 ASSQDLGSGANVLT
TRBJ1-4 once TRBV19 ASSAYRGDNEKLF
TRBJ2-2 . TRBV7-9 ASGELLGELF
TRBJ1-3 . TRBV12-3/TRBV12-4 ASSPLGGNTIY
TRBJ1-4 . TRBV2 ASSTGTLEKLF
TRBJ2-1 . TRBV28 ASSLLGGSDNNEQF
TRBJ2-3 . TRBV12-3/TRBV12-4 ASSITDTQY
TRBJ2-3 . TRBV6-6 ASSRGLASSTDTQY
TRBJ1-2 . TRBV9 ASGLDRDYGYT
TRBJ2-1 once TRBV5-4 ASSLNPIGGVTPYNEQF
TRBJ2-1 . TRBV5-6 ASSLDRGLGNEQF
TRBJ2-7 once TRBV6-2/TRBV6-3 ASSPTDLDRGTVHEQY